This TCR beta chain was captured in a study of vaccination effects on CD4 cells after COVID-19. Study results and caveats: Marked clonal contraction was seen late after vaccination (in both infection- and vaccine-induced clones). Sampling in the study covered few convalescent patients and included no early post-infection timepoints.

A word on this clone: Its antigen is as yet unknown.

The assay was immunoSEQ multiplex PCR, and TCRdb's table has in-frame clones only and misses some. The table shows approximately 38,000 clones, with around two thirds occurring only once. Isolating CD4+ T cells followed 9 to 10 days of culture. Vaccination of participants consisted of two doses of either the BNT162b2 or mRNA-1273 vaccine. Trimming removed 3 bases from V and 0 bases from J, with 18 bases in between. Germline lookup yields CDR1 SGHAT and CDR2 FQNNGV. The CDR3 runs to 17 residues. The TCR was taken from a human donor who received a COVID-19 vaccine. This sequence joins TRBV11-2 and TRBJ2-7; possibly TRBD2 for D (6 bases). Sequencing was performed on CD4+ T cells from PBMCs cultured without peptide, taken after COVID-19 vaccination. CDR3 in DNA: TGTGCCAGCAGCTTCAGTCGCCGAGCGGGCCTCTCCTACGAGCAGTACTTC. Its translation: CASSFSRRAGLSYEQYF.